This TCR beta chain came from a study of tumor-infiltrating lymphocytes in primary liver carcinoma. TCR beta cDNA came from roughly 450 ng total RNA, primed with a constant-region primer. Three nested multiplex PCR rounds of slightly modified ARM-PCR generated TCR beta libraries. TRBV1-TRBV30 forward primers paired with a C-beta reverse primer were used in the first two PCR rounds, which ran about 11 cycles each. Each CDR3 protein gets one entry after TCRdb re-called the multiplex PCR reads with MiXCR. The sample gives about 120,000 distinct CDR3 sequences, roughly 75% of which show up once; 8.1% is in the top ten. Points from the study as a whole: Overlap between tumor regions exceeded overlap of tumor with adjacent tissue or blood.

The V gene's germline CDR1 is MDHEN and CDR2 SYDVKM. Deletions cut 5 bases from V and 0 bases from J, with 10 bases between. CDR3 length: 14 residues. Between 20 and 30 mg of unsorted bulk tissue served as the source from which RNA and DNA were co-extracted. Concerning this clonotype: Its antigen is as yet unknown.

The sample taken for sequencing was tumor-adjacent normal liver tissue. The chain combines TRBV28 with TRBJ1-1; no reliable D call. The TCR comes from a woman aged 55-69 years with primary liver carcinoma and hepatitis B virus infection. In DNA form, the CDR3 reads TGTGCCAGCAGTGAGATAGTGCTGAACACTGAAGCTTTCTTT. This gives the protein CASSEIVLNTEAFF. Full variable domain (outside the CDR3, taken from reference TRBV28 and TRBJ1-1): DVKVTQSSRYLVKRTGEKVFLECVQDMDHENMFWYRQDPGLGLRLIYFSYDVKMKEKGDIPEGYSVSREKKERFSLILESASTNQTSMYLCASSEIVLNTEAFFGQGTRLTVV.